The 25 T cell receptor beta chains listed next were all sequenced from one sample in a study of T cells after posttransplantation cyclophosphamide. This table comes from immunoSEQ multiplex PCR, and its TCRdb copy is limited to in-frame clones, with some not included. This table holds thousands of clones, around 82% found once. Material for sequencing was CD8+ T cells sorted from bone marrow. Receptors originate from a woman aged 60-75 years in good health, CMV-negative, and a related stem cell transplant donor.

This chain joins TRBV28 and TRBJ2-7; TRBD1 agrees at 8 bases. Germline lookup yields CDR1 MDHEN and CDR2 SYDVKM. V was clipped by 7 bases and J by 1 base; unmatched bases: 9. This CDR3 is built from 15 residues. The CDR3 bases are TGTGCCAGCAATTCCCCAGGGACAGGTTCCTACGAGCAGTACTTC. Translated: CASNSPGTGSYEQYF.

The V and J genes are TRBV4-2 and TRBJ2-2; D might be TRBD2 (5 bases). Looked up from germline, CDR1 is LGHNA and CDR2 is YNFKEQ. The ends were cut back, 4 bases at V and 1 base at J, with 7 bases in the middle. CDR3 length: 14 residues. The CDR3 loop reads CASSPGENTGELFF. The CDR3 DNA reads TGTGCCAGCAGCCCCGGGGAGAACACCGGGGAGCTGTTTTTT.

The chain has TRBV7-9 and TRBJ2-1, with 8 bases aligning to TRBD2. Germline lookup yields CDR1 SEHNR and CDR2 FQNEAQ (reference sequence). Losses at the gene ends were 0 bases for V and 4 bases for J; bases not matched to a gene: 2. CDR3 length: 15 amino acids. The CDR3 nucleotides read TGTGCCAGCAGCTTAGCTAGCGGGACTTACAATGAGCAGTTCTTC. Its protein is CASSLASGTYNEQFF.

J is TRBJ1-2 and V is TRBV10-3; TRBD1 matches at 9 bases. The CDR3 spans 15 residues. Germline V gives CDR1 ENHRY, CDR2 SYGVKD. The V gene end was trimmed by 6 bases and the J gene end by 2 bases; junction bases not matched to a gene: 7. The CDR3 region has the DNA TGTGCCATCAGGGTACAGGGGGCGGACAACTATGGCTACACCTTC. As protein: CAIRVQGADNYGYTF.

The gene calls are TRBV10-1 and TRBJ2-2; D perhaps matches TRBD1 (5 bases). CDR3 length: 14 residues. Germline V CDR1 and CDR2: WNHNN, SYGVQD (reference sequence). V was cut by 8 bases and J by 1 base, with 11 bases left in between. The CDR3 coding sequence is TGCGCCAGCCTCCAGCAGGGGAACACCGGGGAGCTGTTTTTT. Protein product: CASLQQGNTGELFF.

The rearrangement links TRBV28 to TRBJ2-1, with 8 bases aligning to TRBD2. V shed 3 bases and J 8 bases; nucleotides not matched to a gene: 12. The CDR3 is 16 residues long. Germline CDR1 reads MDHEN; CDR2 reads SYDVKM. This CDR3 reads CASSFLSGGGLDEQFF. Written as DNA, the CDR3 is TGTGCCAGCAGTTTTCTTTCCGGGGGGGGCCTAGATGAGCAGTTCTTC.

This chain connects TRBV7-9 to TRBJ1-4, with 7 bases that match TRBD1. V shed 9 bases, J shed 3 bases, and the junction held 1 base outside the gene matches. The CDR3 covers 12 residues. Germline V lookup: CDR1 SEHNR, CDR2 FQNEAQ (reference sequence). The CDR3 here is CASGQANEKLFF. CDR3 DNA sequence: TGTGCCAGTGGACAGGCTAATGAAAAACTGTTTTTT.

V gene TRBV10-3 combines with J gene TRBJ2-5; tentatively, D is TRBD2 (6 bases). The V and J ends lost 3 bases and 2 bases respectively, with 13 bases between them. Germline values: CDR1 ENHRY, CDR2 SYGVKD. This CDR3 contains 15 residues. The CDR3: CAISEFRDCQETQYF. Written as DNA, the CDR3 is TGTGCCATCAGTGAATTCCGGGACTGTCAAGAGACCCAGTACTTC.

The rearrangement uses TRBV7-9 and TRBJ2-2, with D perhaps TRBD2 (6 bases). The V and J ends lost 4 bases and 0 bases respectively, with 15 bases between them. This CDR3 has 17 residues. Per the germline V gene, CDR1 is SEHNR and CDR2 is FQNEAQ (reference sequence). The DNA for the CDR3 is TGTGCCAGCAGCTACCCTAGAGGCGGGGCGAACACCGGGGAGCTGTTTTTT. Protein sequence: CASSYPRGGANTGELFF.

J is TRBJ2-2 and V is TRBV5-1, with D perhaps TRBD2 (7 bases). V lost 4 bases and J 7 bases, leaving 20 bases between the germline ends. The CDR3 sequence is 16 residues long. Per the germline V gene, CDR1 is SGHRS and CDR2 is YFSETQ. The CDR3 protein is CASSPGGRATDGELFF. The CDR3 DNA sequence: TGCGCCAGCAGCCCGGGGGGCAGGGCGACGGACGGGGAGCTGTTTTTT. The full variable domain, with the rest looked up from reference TRBV5-1 and TRBJ2-2, is KAGVTQTPRYLIKTRGQQVTLSCSPISGHRSVSWYQQTPGQGLQFLFEYFSETQRNKGNFPGRFSGRQFSNSRSEMNVSTLELGDSALYLCASSPGGRATDGELFFGEGSRLTVL.

The gene calls are TRBV6-6 and TRBJ2-3, with D possibly TRBD1 on 5 matching bases. Germline-derived CDR1 and CDR2 are MNHNY and SVGAGI (reference sequence). The V and J ends lost 0 bases and 2 bases respectively, with 6 bases between them. This CDR3 contains 14 residues. CDR3 region: CASSYSDNTDTQYF. The DNA for the CDR3 is TGTGCCAGCAGTTACTCGGACAACACAGATACGCAGTATTTT.

This clone appeared once. This sequence joins TRBV30 and TRBJ1-4, with D unresolved. The CDR3 spans 15 residues. Germline-derived CDR1 and CDR2 are GTSNPN and SVGIG (reference sequence). The V end was cut by 1 base, the J end by 7 bases, with 16 bases between. CDR3 in DNA: TGTGCCTGGAGTGCCTCGGGGTCTGGGGTTGAAAAACTGTTTTTT. Its translation: CAWSASGSGVEKLFF.

The chain carries TRBV4-3 and TRBJ1-2; D may be TRBD1 (6 bases). Germline V gene sequence: CDR1 LGHNA, CDR2 YSLEER. V was clipped by 6 bases and J by 0 bases, with 14 bases between them. This CDR3 spans 15 amino acids. CDR3 nucleotide sequence: TGCGCCAGCAGTTTTCGACAGGATACTAACTATGGCTACACCTTC. Its translation: CASSFRQDTNYGYTF.

CDR3 DNA sequence: TGCAGCGTTGAGTCGGACACGTCCTACGAGCAGTACTTC. This sequence encodes CSVESDTSYEQYF. The chain has TRBV29-1 and TRBJ2-7, with a tentative D call TRBD1 (5 bases). In germline, CDR1 is SQVTM, CDR2 ANQGSEA. There are 13 residues in the CDR3. V lost 3 bases and J lost 1, with 10 bases in between.

This sequence joins TRBV6-1 and TRBJ1-6; tentatively, D is TRBD1 (6 bases). In germline, CDR1 is MNHNS, CDR2 SASEGT. Deletions cut 2 bases from V and 4 bases from J, with 15 bases between. The CDR3 spans 17 residues. This chain's CDR3 is CASSEIQGSGYNSPLHF. In DNA form, the CDR3 reads TGTGCCAGCAGTGAAATACAGGGTTCGGGATATAATTCACCCCTCCACTTT.

V is TRBV7-3 and J is TRBJ2-7, with D possibly being TRBD2 (6 bases). CDR1 is SGHTA, CDR2 FQGTGA, per germline. Trimming stripped 0 bases from V and 5 bases from J, with 14 bases between. This CDR3 spans 15 amino acids. The CDR3 is CASSLTSGHFDEQYF. The CDR3, as DNA: TGTGCCAGCAGCTTAACTAGCGGACATTTCGACGAGCAGTACTTC. Supplemented by reference TRBV7-3 and TRBJ2-7, the full variable domain reads GAGVSQTPSNKVTEKGKYVELRCDPISGHTALYWYRQSLGQGPEFLIYFQGTGAADDSGLPNDRFFAVRPEGSVSTLKIQRTERGDSAVYLCASSLTSGHFDEQYFGPGTRLTVT.

DNA of the CDR3: TGTGCCAGCAGTTCGACCCAGACTAGCCCAGAGACCCAGTACTTC. Translating gives CASSSTQTSPETQYF. V gene TRBV28 combines with J gene TRBJ2-5; TRBD2 matches 7 bases. Germline CDR1 MDHEN, CDR2 SYDVKM. There are 15 residues in the CDR3. The junction had 9 bases not matched to a gene; V was cut back by 4 bases and J by 4 bases.

The chain uses TRBV19 and TRBJ1-5; D uncertain. Trimming stripped 7 bases from V and 0 bases from J, with 7 bases between. CDR1 and CDR2 from the germline V gene are LNHDA and SQIVND (reference sequence). The CDR3 spans 13 residues. The CDR3 region has the DNA TGTGCCAGTAACAAATATAGCAATCAGCCCCAGCATTTT. Encoded protein: CASNKYSNQPQHF.

This CDR3 is CASSRRTSGTDTQYF. In DNA form, the CDR3 reads TGTGCCAGCAGCAGACGGACTAGTGGCACAGATACGCAGTATTTT. The V and J genes are TRBV7-8 and TRBJ2-3; 7 positions match TRBD2. The CDR3 is made up of 15 amino acids. The junction had 6 bases not matched to a gene; V was cut back by 5 bases and J by 1 base. Germline V CDR1 and CDR2: SGHVS, FQNEAQ.

The chain employs TRBV10-3 and TRBJ1-2, with a weak D call TRBD1 (5 bases). The CDR3 is made up of 16 amino acids. Germline V lookup: CDR1 ENHRY, CDR2 SYGVKD. Trimming stripped 0 bases from V and 2 bases from J, with 13 bases between. The CDR3 DNA sequence: TGTGCCATCAGTGAGTCGAACGGGGCGGGAAACTATGGCTACACCTTC. This codes for CAISESNGAGNYGYTF.

V gene TRBV5-1 combines with J gene TRBJ2-3, with 10 bases matching TRBD1. The V gene end was trimmed by 4 bases and the J gene end by 4 bases; junction bases not matched to a gene: 6. The CDR3 totals 15 residues. CDR1 and CDR2 (germline): SGHRS, YFSETQ. The CDR3 loop is CASSLRDRGPDTQYF. The CDR3 DNA follows: TGCGCCAGCAGCCTCCGGGACAGGGGTCCAGATACGCAGTATTTT.

The gene calls are TRBV28 and TRBJ1-5; perhaps TRBD1 as D (6 bases). Trimming took off 3 bases at V and 5 bases at J, with 11 bases between the two ends. CDR3 length: 14 amino acids. Looked up from germline, CDR1 is MDHEN and CDR2 is SYDVKM. Here the CDR3 reads CASSLRDTHQPQHF. The CDR3, as DNA: TGTGCCAGCAGTTTGAGGGACACCCATCAGCCCCAGCATTTT.

The rearrangement joins TRBV11-2 to TRBJ2-7, with a tentative D call TRBD2 (6 bases). The CDR3 sequence is 15 residues long. CDR1 is SGHAT and CDR2 is FQNNGV in the germline V gene. V was pared by 0 bases and J by 3 bases, with 12 bases between. This CDR3 is CASSLEALGGYEQYF. DNA of the CDR3: TGTGCCAGCAGCTTAGAAGCATTGGGGGGCTACGAGCAGTACTTC.

For the CDR3, the DNA is TGTGCCAGCAGCTTAGTGGAGAGCACAGATACGCAGTATTTT. Its translation: CASSLVESTDTQYF. The rearrangement joins TRBV7-9 to TRBJ2-3; D remains ambiguous. The length of the CDR3 is 14 residues. CDR1 SEHNR and CDR2 FQNEAQ come from the germline V gene (reference sequence). The V and J ends lost 1 base and 0 bases respectively, with 5 bases between them.

The chain combines TRBV6-1 with TRBJ1-5; weak D call: TRBD1 (5 bases). Germline values: CDR1 MNHNS, CDR2 SASEGT. The CDR3 is made up of 15 amino acids. The V gene lost 6 bases and the J gene lost 2 bases, with 14 bases spanning the gap. The CDR3: CASSRITGRNQPQHF. The CDR3 coding sequence is TGTGCCAGCAGCCGCATTACAGGACGCAATCAGCCCCAGCATTTT.